This T cell receptor beta chain comes out of a study of blood T cell repertoires in COVID-19. Only in-frame clones appear in the TCRdb table, and some are missing; sequencing was by immunoSEQ multiplex PCR. Of 87,000 or so clones detected, 70% to 85% appear once; the ten largest clones hold under 3.5%. V was cut by 0 bases and J by 7 bases, with 12 bases left in between. CDR1 SGHDN and CDR2 FVKESK come from the germline V gene. The CDR3 runs to 15 residues. Source material: peripheral blood. The rearrangement links TRBV14 to TRBJ2-2, with TRBD2 as a possible D gene (5 bases). The receptor comes from a woman at least 80 years old with COVID-19, enrolled during active disease. The CDR3 protein is CASSQDERAVGELFF. CDR3 nucleotides: TGTGCCAGCAGCCAAGATGAGAGGGCGGTCGGGGAGCTGTTTTTT.